This entry describes one T cell receptor beta chain. Libraries were prepared by immunoSEQ multiplex PCR; TCRdb keeps only in-frame clonotypes and omits some of them. The sample has some 130,000 clones; 80% to 90% are singletons. Germline V CDR1 and CDR2: SGHVS, FNYEAQ. The CDR3 has 15 residues. V was shortened by 3 bases and J by 1 base, with 9 bases between the two germline ends. This sample is part of a study of cytotoxic CD8 clonotypes in ibrutinib-treated CLL. At the level of the study: Investigators reported approximately 25 partial and 2 complete responses; after median roughly 70 months, roughly 14 patients remained remitted and some 12 progressed.

The specimen was PBMCs, collected after 24 months of ibrutinib treatment. The chain couples TRBV7-6 to TRBJ1-4; tentatively, D is TRBD1 (5 bases). The TCR was taken from a human donor with chronic lymphocytic leukemia. In DNA form, the CDR3 reads TGTGCCAGCAGCTTTAGGGGAAGAACTAATGAAAAACTGTTTTTT. It specifies CASSFRGRTNEKLFF.